The 30 T cell receptor beta chains given below trace back to one sample, sequenced in a study of beta chain features in type 1 diabetes. Sequencing targeted expressed TCRB transcripts, as all isolated RNA had been reverse transcribed. Sequencing was performed with immunoSEQ multiplex PCR; in TCRdb, only in-frame clones are kept and a portion is missing. The table shows just over 450,000 clones, with approximately 30% occurring only once. The sequenced material came from naive CD4+ T cells from blood. The receptors come from a man aged 18 to 35 in good health.

V gene TRBV9 combines with J gene TRBJ2-6, with 8 bases identical to TRBD1. This CDR3 contains 17 residues. V was pared by 4 bases and J by 2 bases, with 8 bases of the junction left unmatched. The germline CDR1 and CDR2 sequences are SGDLS and YYNGEE. The CDR3: CASSPDRGEPGANVLTF. The CDR3 DNA reads as TGTGCCAGCAGCCCTGACAGGGGAGAGCCTGGGGCCAACGTCCTGACTTTC.

The V and J genes are TRBV10-3 and TRBJ2-3; 10 bases align to TRBD2. The CDR3 has 15 amino acids. Germline V gene sequence: CDR1 ENHRY, CDR2 SYGVKD. After removal of 2 bases from V and 6 bases from J, the junction contained 5 bases not matched to a gene. The CDR3 DNA sequence: TGTGCCATCAGTGAGACTAGCGGGGTCCCGGATACGCAGTATTTT. This encodes CAISETSGVPDTQYF.

This chain uses TRBV7-9 with TRBJ2-5, with TRBD2 matching over 11 bases. The germline gives CDR1 SEHNR, CDR2 FQNEAQ (reference sequence). With V trimmed by 3 bases and J by 4 bases, 4 bases remained unmatched. The CDR3 contains 15 residues. CDR3 nucleotides: TGTGCCAGCAGCTTTCTAGCGGGAGGTTTAGAGACCCAGTACTTC. Amino acids: CASSFLAGGLETQYF.

A few counts support this clone. The rearrangement joins TRBV29-1 to TRBJ2-3; 7 bases are a match to TRBD2. Germline V gene data show CDR1 as SQVTM and CDR2 as ANQGSEA. V lost 7 bases and J lost 4; bases outside the gene matches: 11. The CDR3 has 14 amino acids. CDR3 residues: CSADRGRGADTQYF. The CDR3 nucleotides are TGCAGCGCCGATCGCGGGAGAGGAGCAGATACGCAGTATTTT.

There are a few counts of this clone. The chain has TRBV29-1 and TRBJ2-2, with D perhaps TRBD1 (6 bases). The CDR3 totals 12 residues. Trimming stripped 6 bases from V and 5 bases from J, with 10 bases between. Germline values: CDR1 SQVTM, CDR2 ANQGSEA. The CDR3 bases are TGCAGCGTCACCAGGGGTACCGGGGAGCTGTTTTTT. Its translation is CSVTRGTGELFF.

In its sample, this clone was seen a few times. The rearrangement uses TRBV4-1 and TRBJ2-4; the match to TRBD1 covers 9 bases. The CDR3 covers 16 residues. The germline V gene has CDR1 MGHRA and CDR2 YSYEKL. The ends lost 0 bases at V and 4 bases at J; junction bases unmatched: 4. CDR3 residues: CASSQDAGQGKNIQYF. CDR3 nucleotide sequence: TGCGCCAGCAGCCAAGACGCGGGACAGGGAAAAAACATTCAGTACTTC.

This chain connects TRBV7-6 to TRBJ2-7; D may be TRBD1 (5 bases). Germline-derived CDR1 and CDR2 are SGHVS and FNYEAQ. This CDR3 contains 14 residues. The V end lost 5 bases, the J end lost 2 bases, and 13 bases lay between the germline ends. CDR3 in DNA: TGTGCCAGCAGCCCTAACTGGGGCACCTACGAGCAGTACTTC. This sequence encodes CASSPNWGTYEQYF. Full variable domain (missing parts from reference TRBV7-6 and TRBJ2-7): GAGVSQSPRYKVTKRGQDVALRCDPISGHVSLYWYRQALGQGPEFLTYFNYEAQQDKSGLPNDRFSAERPEGSISTLTIQRTEQRDSAMYRCASSPNWGTYEQYFGPGTRLTVT.

V and J are TRBV4-2 and TRBJ2-1; 11 bases are shared with TRBD2. V was pared by 1 base and J by 0 bases, with 14 bases of the junction left unmatched. There are 21 residues in the CDR3. Germline CDR1 and CDR2: LGHNA and YNFKEQ. The CDR3 region has the DNA TGTGCCAGCAGCCAAGTTGTTGTTTCGGGACTAGCGGTGAGCTCCTACAATGAGCAGTTCTTC. This codes for CASSQVVVSGLAVSSYNEQFF.

V gene TRBV9 combines with J gene TRBJ2-7, with 14 positions matching TRBD2. CDR1 is SGDLS, CDR2 YYNGEE, per germline. The CDR3 is 16 residues long. With V trimmed by 0 bases and J by 3 bases, 2 bases remained unmatched. CDR3 region: CASSVAGLAGVYEQYF. CDR3 nucleotides: TGTGCCAGCAGCGTAGCGGGACTAGCGGGAGTCTACGAGCAGTACTTC.

This clone was recorded a few times. J is TRBJ2-3 and V is TRBV14; TRBD1 matches at 12 bases. Germline V lookup: CDR1 SGHDN, CDR2 FVKESK. With V trimmed by 3 bases and J by 6 bases, 7 bases remained unmatched. The CDR3 contains 16 residues. The CDR3 nucleotides read TGTGCCAGCAGCCAGAGGGGACAGGGGGCCTTTGATACGCAGTATTTT. Encoded protein: CASSQRGQGAFDTQYF.

This clone has a handful of counts. The chain has TRBV4-3 and TRBJ2-1; D gene unclear. The germline CDR1 and CDR2 sequences are LGHNA and YSLEER. The V gene lost 4 bases and the J gene lost 4 bases, with 29 bases spanning the gap. CDR3 length: 20 amino acids. The CDR3 loop is CASSRDPLGRSPSGYNEQFF. CDR3 nucleotides: TGCGCCAGCAGCCGAGACCCCCTGGGCAGAAGCCCATCTGGATACAATGAGCAGTTCTTC.

This clone was counted between two and nine times. This chain links TRBV28 with TRBJ2-3, with TRBD1 matching over 9 bases. The CDR3 runs to 13 residues. The trim removed 10 bases at V and 4 bases at J, leaving 6 bases unmatched. Germline CDR1 MDHEN, CDR2 SYDVKM. CDR3 residues: CAIRQGGADTQYF. CDR3 coding DNA: TGTGCCATACGACAGGGGGGCGCAGATACGCAGTATTTT.

This clone was detected only once. The chain employs TRBV19 and TRBJ2-1; 7 bases map to TRBD2. This CDR3 region has 14 residues. CDR1 is LNHDA, CDR2 SQIVND, per germline (reference sequence). Trimming at V came to 1 base and at J to 12 bases, leaving 9 bases not matched to a gene. CDR3 sequence: CASSIGLAVYVQFF. CDR3 sequence (DNA): TGTGCCAGTAGTATAGGGCTAGCGGTTTACGTGCAGTTCTTC. Full variable domain (rest looked up from reference TRBV19 and TRBJ2-1): DGGITQSPKYLFRKEGQNVTLSCEQNLNHDAMYWYRQDPGQGLRLIYYSQIVNDFQKGDIAEGYSVSREKKESFPLTVTSAQKNPTAFYLCASSIGLAVYVQFFGPGTRLTVL.

The gene calls are TRBV25-1 and TRBJ1-4; D remains unclear. The germline V and J ends were trimmed by 4 bases and 0 bases, with 12 bases remaining between them. Germline V lookup: CDR1 MGHDK, CDR2 SYGVNS. The CDR3 contains 16 residues. CDR3 sequence: CASSVLRSATNEKLFF. DNA for the CDR3: TGTGCCAGCAGTGTTCTTAGGTCCGCAACTAATGAAAAACTGTTTTTT. Based on the CDR3 plus reference TRBV25-1 and TRBJ1-4, the full variable domain is EADIYQTPRYLVIGTGKKITLECSQTMGHDKMYWYQQDPGMELHLIHYSYGVNSTEKGDLSSESTVSRIRTEHFPLTLESARPSHTSQYLCASSVLRSATNEKLFFGSGTQLSVL.

This chain uses TRBV4-2 with TRBJ1-1, with D hard to call. Trimming removed 6 bases from V and 4 bases from J, with 12 bases in between. This CDR3 spans 13 amino acids. Germline V lookup: CDR1 LGHNA, CDR2 YNFKEQ. The CDR3 here is CASSRNSGTEAFF. CDR3 in DNA: TGTGCCAGCAGTCGCAACTCGGGCACTGAAGCTTTCTTT.

This clone was seen a few times. The chain has TRBV10-3 and TRBJ2-1, with a tentative D call TRBD1 (6 bases). Germline V CDR1 and CDR2: ENHRY, SYGVKD. CDR3 size: 13 residues. The V end lost 6 bases, the J end lost 4 bases, and 10 bases lay between the germline ends. CDR3 residues: CAISPQGYNEQFF. The DNA for the CDR3 is TGTGCCATCAGCCCGCAGGGGTACAATGAGCAGTTCTTC.

This chain connects TRBV27 to TRBJ2-1; D gene unclear. The V and J ends lost 6 bases and 0 bases respectively, with 12 bases between them. Germline loops: CDR1 MNHEY, CDR2 SMNVEV (reference sequence). The CDR3 is 15 residues long. The CDR3 here is CASSSSRSSYNEQFF. CDR3 DNA: TGTGCCAGCAGCTCCTCCCGGAGCTCCTACAATGAGCAGTTCTTC.

This clone appeared a few times. The chain couples TRBV13 to TRBJ2-4, with 7 bases that match TRBD1. V lost 5 bases, J lost 0 bases, and 7 bases stayed unmatched. The CDR3 runs to 16 residues. CDR1 is PRHDT, CDR2 FYEKMQ, per germline (reference sequence). The DNA of the CDR3 is TGTGCCAGCAGCCCCGACAGGGTCCTAGCCAAAAACATTCAGTACTTC. Amino acid sequence: CASSPDRVLAKNIQYF.

This sequence joins TRBV7-3 and TRBJ2-1, with no clear D. This CDR3 region has 15 residues. V was clipped by 5 bases and J by 0 bases, with 11 bases between them. CDR1 is SGHTA, CDR2 FQGTGA, per germline. This CDR3 is CASSARRSSYNEQFF. The CDR3 region has the DNA TGTGCCAGCAGCGCGCGGCGGAGCTCCTACAATGAGCAGTTCTTC.

The count of this clone is one. V and J are TRBV13 and TRBJ2-1; 9 positions match TRBD2. With 3 bases clipped from V and 7 bases from J, the junction kept 10 bases outside the gene matches. CDR3 size: 16 residues. From germline, CDR1 is PRHDT and CDR2 FYEKMQ (reference sequence). The CDR3 is CASSFPKREVRNEQFF. CDR3 nucleotides: TGTGCCAGCAGCTTCCCCAAGCGGGAGGTCCGGAATGAGCAGTTCTTC.

This clone was recorded a few times. The chain joins TRBV25-1 to TRBJ1-1; the D is unclear. The V end lost 0 bases, the J end lost 2 bases, and 13 bases lay between the germline ends. Germline values: CDR1 MGHDK, CDR2 SYGVNS. CDR3 length: 16 residues. CDR3 nucleotides: TGTGCCAGCAGTGAATACCCCAGGCAGGAAAACACTGAAGCTTTCTTT. Residues: CASSEYPRQENTEAFF.

The sample holds a few counts of this clone. The chain is built from TRBV5-4 and TRBJ2-1; 8 nucleotides align to TRBD2. Germline CDR1 SGHNT, CDR2 YYREEE (reference sequence). V lost 3 bases to trimming and J lost 6 bases; unmatched junction nucleotides: 5. This CDR3 has 14 amino acids. Written as DNA, the CDR3 is TGTGCCAGCAGCTCCACCGGGACTAGCAATGAGCAGTTCTTC. This sequence encodes CASSSTGTSNEQFF.

The rearrangement links TRBV19 to TRBJ2-1; the D is unclear. Trimming stripped 5 bases from V and 0 bases from J, with 11 bases between. The V gene's germline CDR1 is LNHDA and CDR2 SQIVND (reference sequence). The CDR3 is 15 amino acids. Here the CDR3 DNA reads TGTGCCAGTAGTCCAGATATGAGCTCCTACAATGAGCAGTTCTTC. Amino acid sequence: CASSPDMSSYNEQFF.

This clone was seen more than once but under ten times. This chain uses TRBV15 with TRBJ1-2; D gene uncertain. The germline V and J ends were trimmed by 4 bases and 4 bases, with 16 bases remaining between them. The CDR3 consists of 15 residues. From germline, CDR1 is LNHNV and CDR2 YYDKDF (reference sequence). The DNA of the CDR3 is TGTGCCACCAGCACCGACCTACAAGTTTTCTATGGCTACACCTTC. Amino acid sequence: CATSTDLQVFYGYTF.

To note about this clone: Compared with germline, one end of the junction differs, possibly owing to a read error. The chain has TRBV7-2 and TRBJ2-5, with D perhaps TRBD1 or TRBD2 (6 bases each). The CDR3 totals 15 residues. Looked up from germline, CDR1 is SGHTA and CDR2 is FQGNSA. The CDR3 DNA is TGCGCCAGCAGCCAAGATCGGGGGCGAGGGGAGACCCAGTACTTC. Its protein is CASSQDRGRGETQYF.

This chain joins TRBV10-3 and TRBJ2-7; no clear D. This CDR3 spans 14 amino acids. Germline values: CDR1 ENHRY, CDR2 SYGVKD. V was trimmed by 7 bases and J by 0 bases, leaving 13 bases between them. In nucleotides, the CDR3 is TGTGCCATCAATGACGGTAAGAGCTCCTACGAGCAGTACTTC. Translation gives CAINDGKSSYEQYF.

CDR3 region: CASSFRGIQETQYF. CDR3 in DNA: TGTGCCAGCAGCTTTCGAGGGATTCAAGAGACCCAGTACTTC. The rearrangement uses TRBV5-4 and TRBJ2-5, with D maybe TRBD2 (5 bases). CDR1 and CDR2 (germline): SGHNT, YYREEE (reference sequence). The CDR3 has 14 residues. Trimming removed 2 bases at V and 2 bases at J, with 10 bases between.

The chain employs TRBV7-2 and TRBJ2-7; 12 nucleotides align to TRBD2. The germline V gene has CDR1 SGHTA and CDR2 FQGNSA. Germline trimming cut 4 bases from V and 7 bases from J; bases unmatched to any gene: 8. This CDR3 comprises 15 residues. As DNA, the CDR3 is TGTGCCAGCAGCTCTGGCGGGACTAGCGGGCGGGAGCAGTACTTC. Its translation is CASSSGGTSGREQYF.

The J gene is TRBJ2-5, the V gene TRBV7-2; D possibly corresponds to TRBD1 (6 bases). Germline V gene data show CDR1 as SGHTA and CDR2 as FQGNSA. Trimming pared 3 bases from V and 3 bases from J, leaving 8 bases between. The CDR3 length is 13 residues. CDR3 coding DNA: TGTGCCAGCAGCTTCGCAGGGGAAGAGACCCAGTACTTC. Its translation: CASSFAGEETQYF.

The rearrangement joins TRBV20-1 to TRBJ2-1; no reliable D call. With 4 bases removed from V and 10 bases from J, the gap between germline ends came to 11 bases. This CDR3 comprises 11 residues. Germline CDR1 is DFQATT and CDR2 is SNEGSKA (reference sequence). The CDR3 loop is CSATSQYEQFF. As DNA, the CDR3 is TGCAGTGCTACGTCCCAGTACGAGCAGTTCTTC.